The rows below give T cell receptor beta chains drawn from one sample of a study of beta chain features in type 1 diabetes. TCRdb keeps only in-frame clones here, not all; method: immunoSEQ multiplex PCR. Altogether about 150,000 clones are present, 8.5% to 12% being singletons, with the ten largest covering approximately 1.3%. Sequenced input: naive CD4+ T cells from blood. Receptor source: a man aged 18 to 29 in good health. Both conserved end residues are part of each CDR3. The D gene is left open where the match is weak. Size is omitted from some rows. Given values are once, few, many or a class for expanded clones.

>TRBD2|TRBV5-1|TRBJ2-1|few
CASSLPLAGGYNEQFF
TGCGCCAGCAGCCTCCCCCTAGCGGGGGGCTACAATGAGCAGTTCTTC
>TRBD1|TRBV29-1|TRBJ2-2|NA
CSARQGAGGELFF
TGCAGCGCCAGACAGGGGGCGGGCGGGGAGCTGTTTTTT
>TRBD1|TRBV11-2|TRBJ2-5|NA
CASSQATGDETQYF
TGTGCCAGCAGCCAAGCTACAGGGGATGAGACCCAGTACTTC
>TRBD2|TRBV6-5|TRBJ2-7|NA
CASSYRLASEQYF
TGTGCCAGCAGTTACCGACTAGCATCCGAGCAGTACTTC
>TRBD2|TRBV4-3|TRBJ2-1|few
CASSQVPERGGIRNEQFF
TGCGCCAGCAGCCAAGTTCCAGAGCGGGGGGGTATTAGAAATGAGCAGTTCTTC
>NA|TRBV7-2|TRBJ1-6|NA
CASSSTVDRYNSPLHF
TGTGCCAGCAGCTCCACGGTCGACAGGTATAATTCACCCCTCCACTTT
>NA|TRBV28|TRBJ2-1|NA
CASSTNARLSYNEQFF
TGTGCCAGCAGCACTAATGCCAGACTCTCCTACAATGAGCAGTTCTTC
>TRBD2|TRBV28|TRBJ2-1|few
CASSLLGGNEQFF
TGTGCCAGCAGTTTATTGGGAGGGAATGAGCAGTTCTTC
>TRBD1|TRBV5-1|TRBJ1-6|NA
CASSTGTANSPLHF
TGCGCCAGCAGCACCGGGACAGCAAATTCACCCCTCCACTTT
>NA|TRBV9|TRBJ1-5|many
CASSVGLHQPQHF
TGTGCCAGCAGCGTAGGTCTCCATCAGCCCCAGCATTTT
>TRBD1|TRBV19|TRBJ2-3|NA
CASSMSSTGRYTDTQYF
TGTGCCAGTAGTATGAGTTCGACAGGGAGATACACAGATACGCAGTATTTT
>TRBD2|TRBV5-4|TRBJ2-6|many
CASSLGLAGYGANVLTF
TGTGCCAGCAGCTTGGGACTAGCGGGCTATGGGGCCAACGTCCTGACTTTC
>NA|TRBV18|TRBJ2-3|NA
CASSSGLGGTDTQYF
TGTGCCAGCTCATCGGGACTGGGGGGCACAGATACGCAGTATTTT
>NA|TRBV19|TRBJ2-7|few
CASTPRGRNSYEQYF
TGTGCCAGTACCCCAAGGGGCAGAAACTCCTACGAGCAGTACTTC
>NA|TRBV4-2|TRBJ2-3|few
CASSQERFWTDTQYF
TGTGCCAGCAGCCAAGAGCGGTTCTGGACAGATACGCAGTATTTT
>NA|TRBV28|TRBJ1-4|few
CASTPAGANEKLFF
TGTGCCAGCACTCCAGCCGGGGCTAATGAAAAACTGTTTTTT
>NA|TRBV5-4|TRBJ2-3|once
CASSFGGADTQYF
TGTGCCAGCAGCTTCGGCGGCGCAGATACGCAGTATTTT